This TCR beta chain is drawn from a study of T cell repertoires in cytomegalovirus infection. V shed 4 bases and J 4 bases; nucleotides not matched to a gene: 14. Germline-derived CDR1 and CDR2 are SGHVS and FQNEAQ. The CDR3 runs 18 residues. Study findings and constraints: Clonotype analysis showed dominance of the ex vivo response by HLA-C-restricted CMV-specific TCR beta clonotypes.

TCRdb processed the reads anew with MiXCR; each CDR3 protein has one entry. The sample gives around 530,000 distinct CDR3 sequences, around 27% of which show up once; about 12% is in the top ten. A note on this clonotype: Its antigen is currently unknown.

The sequence was obtained from a human donor in good health (CMV status not recorded). Some clones in this sample may be carry-over from other donors' samples. The chain links TRBV7-8 to TRBJ1-5; TRBD1 agrees at 9 bases. The sequenced material came from PBMCs. The chain's CDR3 is CASSSPGQGGGRNQPQHF. CDR3 in DNA: TGTGCCAGCAGCTCACCGGGACAGGGTGGCGGGCGTAATCAGCCCCAGCATTTT. The full variable domain, rest sourced from reference TRBV7-8 and TRBJ1-5, is GAGVSQSPRYKVAKRGQDVALRCDPISGHVSLFWYQQALGQGPEFLTYFQNEAQLDKSGLPSDRFFAERPEGSVSTLKIQRTQQEDSAVYLCASSSPGQGGGRNQPQHFGDGTRLSIL.